This T cell receptor beta chain was retrieved from a study of T cell responses to AZD1222 COVID-19 vaccine. The germline V gene encodes CDR1 SGHRS and CDR2 YFSETQ. This CDR3 contains 15 residues. Trimming stripped 0 bases from V and 4 bases from J, with 13 bases between. The protocol was immunoSEQ multiplex PCR, while the TCRdb copy is restricted to in-frame clones and leaves out a portion. The sample includes some 200,000 clones, over 85% seen only once; the top ten take roughly 1%. This clone has just one count. Its target is not known. Pooled together were second doses at about 4 or about 12 weeks. Notes on the study in general: Among the donors, most were white British and more were female, and clonal diversity was possibly underestimated. No day 14 peak samples; only post-peak repertoires were characterized.

The receptor's source is an adult who received the AZD1222 COVID-19 vaccine. This rearrangement joins TRBV5-1 to TRBJ1-2; D unresolved. This sample comprised peripheral blood, obtained 28 days after the second AZD1222 dose. CDR3 amino acids: CASSLEVASSYGYTF. CDR3 nucleotide sequence: TGCGCCAGCAGCTTGGAGGTAGCTTCCTCCTATGGCTACACCTTC.